Listed below are T cell receptor beta chains from one sample, sequenced in a study of T cells in Graves' hyperthyroidism and ophthalmopathy. One entry per CDR3 protein, called by TCRdb with MiXCR from the multiplex PCR reads. The table lists about 610,000 distinct CDR3 sequences, around 15% of them singletons. Sequenced material: blood. These receptors all come from a woman between 40 and 55 years old with Graves' ophthalmopathy. The CDR3 runs from the conserved cysteine through the conserved F or W. A D gene is named only where the DNA matches it firmly. Size is omitted from some rows. Given values are once, few, many or a class for expanded clones.

TRBV19	TRBJ1-1	NA	NA	CASNPGDILAEAFF	TGTGCCAGTAACCCCGGGGACATCCTGGCTGAAGCTTTCTTT
TRBV10-3	TRBJ1-1	NA	many	CAISGAGANTEAFF	TGTGCCATCAGTGGGGCAGGGGCGAACACTGAAGCTTTCTTT
TRBV7-6	TRBJ2-2	TRBD1	NA	CASSEGNRGAGELFF	TGTGCCAGCAGCGAGGGGAACAGGGGTGCCGGGGAGCTGTTTTTT
TRBV3-1	TRBJ2-7	NA	many	CASSQDAGASYEQYF	TGTGCCAGCAGCCAAGATGCCGGCGCCTCCTACGAGCAGTACTTC
TRBV7-2	TRBJ2-3	NA	many	CASSLYLNTQYF	TGTGCCAGCAGCCTCTACTTGAATACGCAGTATTTT
TRBV3-1	TRBJ2-3	TRBD2	many	CASSKRGSTDTQYF	TGTGCCAGCAGCAAGCGGGGAAGCACAGATACGCAGTATTTT
TRBV5-1	TRBJ1-1	TRBD1	few	CASSFTGDMNTEAFF	TGCGCCAGCAGCTTTACAGGGGATATGAACACTGAAGCTTTCTTT
TRBV20-1	TRBJ2-4	NA	few	CSAREPGGAKNIQYF	TGCAGTGCTAGGGAGCCCGGGGGAGCCAAAAACATTCAGTACTTC
TRBV5-1	TRBJ2-1	TRBD1	many	CASSWGQGNSYNEQFF	TGCGCCAGCAGCTGGGGACAGGGGAACTCCTACAATGAGCAGTTCTTC
TRBV20-1	TRBJ2-7	NA	many	CSAKGTRATYEQYF	TGCAGTGCTAAAGGGACGCGGGCAACCTACGAGCAGTACTTC
TRBV6-2/TRBV6-3	TRBJ1-1	NA	many	CASRMVPTSTEAFF	TGTGCCAGCAGAATGGTCCCCACCTCGACTGAAGCTTTCTTT
TRBV5-8	TRBJ2-3	NA	few	CASSHHFGFTPDTQYF	TGTGCCAGCAGCCACCACTTCGGGTTCACACCAGATACGCAGTATTTT
TRBV10-3	TRBJ2-1	TRBD2	NA	CATGTSGLSSYNEQFF	TGTGCCACGGGGACTAGCGGGCTGAGCTCCTACAATGAGCAGTTCTTC
TRBV7-3	TRBJ2-2	NA	many	CASSHPSTNTGELFF	TGTGCCAGCAGCCATCCCAGCACGAACACCGGGGAGCTGTTTTTT
TRBV20-1	TRBJ1-1	NA	NA	CSARLGGSRNTEAFF	TGCAGTGCTAGATTGGGGGGCTCGAGGAACACTGAAGCTTTCTTT
TRBV29-1	TRBJ1-5	NA	few	CSVEDGLNQPQHF	TGCAGCGTTGAAGACGGGTTAAATCAGCCCCAGCATTTT
TRBV2	TRBJ1-4	NA	many	CASSEEGRAMEKLFF	TGTGCCAGCAGTGAAGAGGGAAGGGCAATGGAAAAACTGTTTTTT
TRBV6-2/TRBV6-3	TRBJ1-1	NA	NA	CAGRDVGPNTEAFF	TGTGCCGGGCGGGACGTCGGACCGAACACTGAAGCTTTCTTT
TRBV2	TRBJ2-5	NA	few	CASSPRTFEGAQYF	TGTGCCAGCAGTCCCCGGACGTTTGAGGGGGCCCAGTACTTC
TRBV20-1	TRBJ2-1	TRBD2	many	CSAMGLAGGGVSYNEQFF	TGCAGTGCTATGGGACTAGCGGGAGGGGGCGTCTCCTACAATGAGCAGTTCTTC
TRBV27	TRBJ2-3	NA	many	CASSLFGSTDTQYF	TGTGCCAGCAGTTTATTTGGTAGCACAGATACGCAGTATTTT
TRBV3-1	TRBJ1-2	NA	many	CASSPRTARSGYTF	TGTGCCAGCAGCCCACGGACAGCAAGGTCTGGCTACACCTTC
TRBV10-3	TRBJ2-5	NA	many	CAIKGTIFQETQYF	TGTGCCATCAAAGGGACGATCTTTCAAGAGACCCAGTACTTC
TRBV7-3	TRBJ2-1	TRBD1	NA	CASSLGRTGVGNEQFF	TGTGCCAGCAGCTTAGGTCGAACAGGGGTGGGGAATGAGCAGTTCTTC
TRBV10-3	TRBJ1-6	NA	NA	CASGTRGKWNSPLHF	TGTGCCAGCGGCACTCGGGGGAAATGGAATTCACCCCTCCACTTT
TRBV7-6	TRBJ2-7	NA	many	CASSYSGPTYEQYF	TGTGCCAGCAGCTATAGCGGCCCAACCTACGAGCAGTACTTC
TRBV20-1	TRBJ2-7	TRBD2	many	CSARAQGLAGPSYEQYF	TGCAGTGCTAGGGCTCAGGGACTAGCGGGACCATCCTACGAGCAGTACTTC
TRBV6-2/TRBV6-3	TRBJ1-2	NA	few	CASTHGQSYGYTF	TGTGCCAGCACCCATGGGCAGAGCTATGGCTACACCTTC
TRBV30	TRBJ1-1	NA	many	CAWSLQGSEAFF	TGTGCCTGGAGTCTCCAGGGGTCGGAAGCTTTCTTT
TRBV5-1	TRBJ1-1	TRBD1	NA	CASSVGRDRVNTEAFF	TGCGCCAGCAGCGTTGGTAGGGACAGGGTGAACACTGAAGCTTTCTTT
TRBV29-1	TRBJ1-1	NA	few	CSVELVREAFF	TGCAGCGTTGAATTAGTCAGGGAAGCTTTCTTT
TRBV3-1	TRBJ2-5	TRBD1	many	CASSSWTGEETQYF	TGTGCCAGCAGCTCCTGGACAGGGGAAGAGACCCAGTACTTC
TRBV20-1	TRBJ2-1	TRBD2	NA	CSATEGGLAPPKQFF	TGCAGTGCTACCGAAGGAGGACTAGCGCCCCCTAAGCAGTTCTTC
TRBV20-1	TRBJ1-2	NA	many	CSARDPRSSWGYTF	TGCAGTGCTAGAGATCCTAGGAGCTCCTGGGGCTACACCTTC
TRBV20-1	TRBJ1-3	NA	NA	CSARETGAGSSGNTIYF	TGCAGTGCTAGAGAAACCGGGGCGGGCTCCTCTGGAAACACCATATATTTT
TRBV9	TRBJ1-6	TRBD1	few	CASSAGQADSPLHF	TGTGCCAGCAGCGCCGGACAGGCGGATTCACCCCTCCACTTT
TRBV27	TRBJ1-1	NA	many	CASSLTVQGTPTEAFF	TGTGCCAGCAGTTTAACCGTACAGGGTACTCCCACTGAAGCTTTCTTT
TRBV13	TRBJ1-1	NA	few	CASSFRGYRGDTEAFF	TGTGCCAGCAGCTTTAGGGGGTATCGGGGGGACACTGAAGCTTTCTTT
TRBV29-1	TRBJ2-3	TRBD1	few	CSVVTEGARTQYF	TGCAGCGTCGTGACCGAGGGGGCCAGAACGCAGTATTTT
TRBV27	TRBJ2-5	NA	many	CASSLSGVVETQYF	TGTGCCAGCAGTTTATCGGGGGTCGTAGAGACCCAGTACTTC